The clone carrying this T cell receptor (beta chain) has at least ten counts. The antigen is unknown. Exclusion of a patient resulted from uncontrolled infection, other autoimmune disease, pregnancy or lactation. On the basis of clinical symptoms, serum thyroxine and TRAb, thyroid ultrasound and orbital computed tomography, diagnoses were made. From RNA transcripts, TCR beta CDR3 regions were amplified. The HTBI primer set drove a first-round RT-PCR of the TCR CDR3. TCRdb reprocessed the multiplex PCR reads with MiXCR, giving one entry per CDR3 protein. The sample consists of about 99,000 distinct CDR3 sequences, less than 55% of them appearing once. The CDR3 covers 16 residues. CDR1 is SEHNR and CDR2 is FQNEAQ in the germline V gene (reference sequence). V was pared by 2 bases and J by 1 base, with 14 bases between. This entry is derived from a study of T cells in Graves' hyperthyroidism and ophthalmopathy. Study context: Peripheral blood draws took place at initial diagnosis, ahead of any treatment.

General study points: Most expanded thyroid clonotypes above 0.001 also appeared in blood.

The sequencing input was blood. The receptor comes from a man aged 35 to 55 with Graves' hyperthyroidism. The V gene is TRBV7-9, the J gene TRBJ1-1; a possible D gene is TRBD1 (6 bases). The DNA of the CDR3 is TGTGCCAGCAGCTTATCAGGACAGACAAAGAACACTGAAGCTTTCTTT. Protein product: CASSLSGQTKNTEAFF.